One sample yielded the 12 T cell receptor beta chains listed below, sequenced in a study of blood T cell repertoires in COVID-19. Libraries were prepared by immunoSEQ multiplex PCR; TCRdb keeps only in-frame clonotypes and omits some of them. The sample lists about 230,000 clones; approximately 80% were seen once. The sample was peripheral blood. The source of these receptors is a woman aged 45-60 years with acute or convalescent COVID-19.

The chain combines TRBV28 with TRBJ2-6; possible D gene TRBD2, 6 bases. The ends were cut back, 11 bases at V and 2 bases at J, with 22 bases in the middle. CDR1 is MDHEN, CDR2 SYDVKM, per germline. The CDR3 contains 17 residues. CDR3 loop: CAAYAPLEGTGANVLTF. The CDR3 DNA follows: TGTGCCGCCTACGCCCCCTTGGAGGGCACTGGGGCCAACGTCCTGACTTTC.

CDR3 DNA: TGTGCCAGCAGCAAACTCCCCAAGCGGAGCTCCTACAATGAGCAGTTCTTC. Its protein is CASSKLPKRSSYNEQFF. The chain recombines TRBV21-1 with TRBJ2-1; the table's TRBD2 call for D was not verified on the DNA. TRBV21-1 is a known pseudogene. This CDR3 is 17 amino acids long.

This clone was recorded a few times. The chain combines TRBV30 with TRBJ1-5, with a tentative D call TRBD1 (6 bases). Per germline, CDR1 GTSNPN and CDR2 SVGIG (reference sequence). Deletions cut 7 bases from V and 3 bases from J, with 16 bases between. The CDR3 extends over 14 amino acids. The DNA for the CDR3 is TGTGCCTTGATGGGGGCTCCATTCAATCAGCCCCAGCATTTT. Translation gives CALMGAPFNQPQHF.

V usage is TRBV5-4 and J usage is TRBJ2-5, with 12 bases lining up with TRBD1. This CDR3 region has 16 residues. Germline V lookup: CDR1 SGHNT, CDR2 YYREEE (reference sequence). V shed 4 bases and J 5 bases; nucleotides not matched to a gene: 9. CDR3 sequence (DNA): TGTGCCAGCAGCATGGGGACAGGGGGCCTTAGGGAGACCCAGTACTTC. It translates to CASSMGTGGLRETQYF.

This sequence joins TRBV4-2 and TRBJ2-1; the D is unclear. CDR3 length: 13 residues. Germline assignment: CDR1 LGHNA and CDR2 YNFKEQ. V was trimmed by 1 base and J by 6 bases, leaving 7 bases between them. The CDR3, as DNA: TGTGCCAGCAGCCAAGGTGTATCCAATGAGCAGTTCTTC. Amino acids: CASSQGVSNEQFF.

The genes are TRBV7-9 and TRBJ2-7, with 9 bases that match TRBD1. The V and J ends lost 4 bases and 6 bases, in that order; junction bases with no gene match: 7. Germline V gives CDR1 SEHNR, CDR2 FQNEAQ (reference sequence). The CDR3 has 14 amino acids. CDR3 nucleotides: TGTGCCAGCAGCTATGGGACAGGGTCAAGCGAGCAGTACTTC. Its protein is CASSYGTGSSEQYF. Together with reference TRBV7-9 and TRBJ2-7, the CDR3 gives the full variable domain: DTGVSQNPRHKITKRGQNVTFRCDPISEHNRLYWYRQTLGQGPEFLTYFQNEAQLEKSRLLSDRFSAERPKGSFSTLEIQRTEQGDSAMYLCASSYGTGSSEQYFGPGTRLTVT.

A few counts support this clone. This chain links TRBV6-5 with TRBJ1-2; unclear D gene. Germline V gene data show CDR1 as MNHEY and CDR2 as SVGAGI. The CDR3 covers 13 residues. The V and J ends lost 9 bases and 4 bases respectively, with 15 bases between them. CDR3 sequence: CASRGQSAYGYTF. The CDR3 DNA reads as TGTGCCAGTCGAGGCCAGTCGGCCTATGGCTACACCTTC.

The chain combines TRBV5-4 with TRBJ1-6; 7 positions match TRBD1. Germline-derived CDR1 and CDR2 are SGHNT and YYREEE (reference sequence). J gave up 8 bases and V 0 bases, and 8 bases lay outside the gene matches. The CDR3 consists of 16 residues. The CDR3 is CASSLVSGTVDSPLHF. CDR3 sequence (DNA): TGTGCCAGCAGCTTGGTATCCGGGACAGTCGATTCACCCCTCCACTTT.

J is TRBJ1-1 and V is TRBV10-1, with D perhaps TRBD1 (5 bases). The germline CDR1 and CDR2 sequences are WNHNN and SYGVQD (reference sequence). With 8 bases removed from V and 1 base from J, the gap between germline ends came to 5 bases. This CDR3 is 11 amino acids long. The CDR3 loop reads CASGANTEAFF. The CDR3 region has the DNA TGCGCCAGCGGGGCGAACACTGAAGCTTTCTTT.

The rearrangement links TRBV9 to TRBJ2-3, with 7 positions matching TRBD2. Germline values: CDR1 SGDLS, CDR2 YYNGEE. There are 14 residues in the CDR3. The trim removed 3 bases at V and 10 bases at J, leaving 11 bases unmatched. In DNA, the CDR3 is TGTGCCAGCAGCGCAAGGGGACTAAACTCGCCGCAGTATTTT. Protein: CASSARGLNSPQYF. The full variable domain, with the rest looked up from reference TRBV9 and TRBJ2-3, is DSGVTQTPKHLITATGQRVTLRCSPRSGDLSVYWYQQSLDQGLQFLIQYYNGEERAKGNILERFSAQQFPDLHSELNLSSLELGDSALYFCASSARGLNSPQYFGPGTRLTVL.

J is TRBJ2-2 and V is TRBV2; 7 bases fit TRBD1. The V gene end was trimmed by 3 bases and the J gene end by 2 bases; junction bases not matched to a gene: 18. Germline CDR1 SNHLY, CDR2 FYNNEI. The CDR3 is 20 residues long. The CDR3 loop reads CASSEFGVWGQKTNTGELFF. The CDR3 nucleotides are TGTGCCAGCAGTGAGTTCGGGGTCTGGGGACAGAAAACTAACACCGGGGAGCTGTTTTTT.

The rearrangement joins TRBV19 to TRBJ1-4, with TRBD1 as a possible D gene (5 bases). Trimming removed 7 bases from V and 3 bases from J, with 12 bases in between. Germline-derived CDR1 and CDR2 are LNHDA and SQIVND (reference sequence). The CDR3 runs to 14 residues. The CDR3 reads CASTDRESNEKLFF. The CDR3 nucleotides read TGTGCCAGTACTGACAGAGAATCTAATGAAAAACTGTTTTTT.